The source of this T cell receptor (beta chain) is a study of type 1 and type 2 diabetes patients. In the study overall: From PBMCs, CD4+ and CD8+ T cells were isolated by magnetic microbeads.

The CDR3 runs 14 residues. Amplification started from genomic DNA. Amplification of the beta chain CDR3 used 30 forward and 13 reverse multiplex primers. MiXCR, applied by TCRdb to the multiplex PCR reads, yields one record per CDR3 protein. The table shows around 300,000 distinct CDR3 sequences, with approximately 50% occurring only once. Roughly 10 milliliters of peripheral blood were collected from each participant. Details on this clonotype: Mismatch with germline at one junction end may stem from a read error.

Sequencing input: peripheral blood mononuclear cells (PBMCs). The V gene is TRBV12-3 or TRBV12-4, the J gene TRBJ1-1; maybe TRBD1 (5 bases). This receptor was obtained from a man between 18 and 29 years old with type 2 diabetes. Written as DNA, the CDR3 is TGTGCCAGCAGTTGGGGACCAAGGAACACTAAAGCTTTCTTT. Translated: CASSWGPRNTKAFF.